This T cell receptor beta chain is drawn from a study of tissue T cells after allogeneic stem cell transplantation. Using immunoSEQ multiplex PCR, the repertoire was profiled, and TCRdb retains in-frame clones only, with some absent. Of about 9,000 clones detected, roughly 34% appear once; the ten largest clones hold 5.1%. The length of the CDR3 is 14 residues. Germline lookup yields CDR1 GFQATS and CDR2 STVNSAI. J was trimmed by 4 bases and V by 1 base; bases with no gene match: 2. As regards this clone: Its antigen is still unknown. Any gene name here is a mouse gene name. The CDR3 is cut off 1 residue early in the read; its end comes from the germline J gene.

General study findings and limits: Anatomically similar tissues had similar TCR repertoires within each patient.

Time point here: mouse harvest day 14 after allogeneic transplant. Each mouse received 10^7 T-cell-depleted marrow cells plus 10^6 splenic CD5+ T cells by tail vein. The chain employs TRBV20 and TRBJ2-7, with 12 positions matching TRBD2. This TCR came from a female BALB/c mouse given C57BL/6 T cells with graft-versus-host disease after an allogeneic hematopoietic cell transplant. The material sequenced was skin. This CDR3 is CGARAGTGGYEQYF. The part of the CDR3 DNA that was read is TGTGGTGCTAGGGCCGGGACTGGGGGGTATGAACAGTAC.